This TCR beta chain was captured in a study of OX40 agonist ivuxolimab in advanced cancers. The wider study: Patients were infused with ivuxolimab every 2 weeks at 0.01 to 10 mg/kg. With a range of roughly 20 to 80, age averaged roughly 60 years, and 70% to 85% were male.

The length of the CDR3 is 15 residues. The V gene lost 5 bases and the J gene lost 3 bases, with 17 bases spanning the gap. Germline CDR1 MNHNY, CDR2 SVGAGI (reference sequence). This clone was recorded only once. TCRdb's table, derived via immunoSEQ multiplex PCR, lists solely in-frame clones and lacks some. The table has roughly 76,000 clones, 86% seen once; the top ten hold nearly 8%. The sequences come from CD4+ or CD8+ T cells sorted from blood, collected in a trial of the OX40 agonist ivuxolimab. This clonotype originated in an adult with an advanced solid tumor such as melanoma, head and neck, liver or kidney cancer. V and J are TRBV6-6 and TRBJ2-7; D is uncertain. The DNA of the CDR3 is TGTGCCAGCAGTGGTTCAGTGACGAAACGCTACGAGCAGTACTTC. As protein: CASSGSVTKRYEQYF.